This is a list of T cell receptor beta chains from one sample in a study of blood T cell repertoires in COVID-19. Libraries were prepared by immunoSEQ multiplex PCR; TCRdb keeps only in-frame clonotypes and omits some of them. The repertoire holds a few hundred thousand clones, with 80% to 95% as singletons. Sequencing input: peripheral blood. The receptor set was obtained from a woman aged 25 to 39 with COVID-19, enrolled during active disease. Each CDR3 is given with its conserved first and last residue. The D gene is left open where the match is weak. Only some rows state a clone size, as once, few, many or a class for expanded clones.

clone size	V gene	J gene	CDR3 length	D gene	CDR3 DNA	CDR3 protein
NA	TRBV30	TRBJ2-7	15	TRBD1	TGTGCCTGGAGTGTAATGGGGACAGGGGCTTACGAGCAGTACTTC	CAWSVMGTGAYEQYF
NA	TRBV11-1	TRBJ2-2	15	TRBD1	TGTGCCAGCAGCTCCCAGGGGGCGGGCACCGGGGAGCTGTTTTTT	CASSSQGAGTGELFF
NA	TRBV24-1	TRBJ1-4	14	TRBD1	TGTGCCACCAGCCACGGGACAGCCAATGAAAAACTGTTTTTT	CATSHGTANEKLFF
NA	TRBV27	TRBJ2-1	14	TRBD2	TGTGCCAGCAGTAGGCTAGCGGGAGCTCCAGAGCAGTTCTTC	CASSRLAGAPEQFF
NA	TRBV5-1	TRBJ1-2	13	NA	TGCGCCAGCAGCTTGCAGGGCGCCCATGGCTACACCTTC	CASSLQGAHGYTF
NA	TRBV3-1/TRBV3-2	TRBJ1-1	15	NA	TGTGCCAGCAGCCAAGTACGTCCCGGGAACACTGAAGCTTTCTTT	CASSQVRPGNTEAFF
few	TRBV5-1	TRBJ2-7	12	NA	TGCGCCAGCAGCTCTAGCTCCTACGAGCAGTACTTC	CASSSSSYEQYF
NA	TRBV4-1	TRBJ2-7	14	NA	TGCGCCAGCAGCCAGTTGACTAATACCTACGAGCAGTACTTC	CASSQLTNTYEQYF
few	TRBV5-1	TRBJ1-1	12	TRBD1	TGCGCCAGCAGCTTGGCAGGGGGCGAAGCTTTCTTT	CASSLAGGEAFF
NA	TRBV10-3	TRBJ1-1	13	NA	TGTGCCATCAGTGAGTCCAATGAACAGGGAACTTTCTTT	CAISESNEQGTFF
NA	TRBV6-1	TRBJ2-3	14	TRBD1	TGTGCCAGCAGTGACCCGACAGGGCACACGGGGCAGTATTTT	CASSDPTGHTGQYF
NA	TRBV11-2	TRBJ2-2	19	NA	TGTGCCAGCAGCCCGCGCCCTCGACAGATACTAACGAACACCGGGGAGCTGTTTTTT	CASSPRPRQILTNTGELFF
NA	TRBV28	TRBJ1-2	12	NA	TGTGCCAGCAGTCCCCCCCTATACGGCTACACCTTC	CASSPPLYGYTF
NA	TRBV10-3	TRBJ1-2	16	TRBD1	TGTGCCATCAGTGAGTCGACAGGGCTCGTTGGGTATGGCTACACCTTC	CAISESTGLVGYGYTF
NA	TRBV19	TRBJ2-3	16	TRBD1	TGTGCCAGTAGTTCGCTGACAGGGGGTTACACAGATACGCAGTATTTT	CASSSLTGGYTDTQYF
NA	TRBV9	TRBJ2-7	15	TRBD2	TGTGCCAGCAGCGCAGGGGGGACTAGCTTCCACGAGCAGTACTTC	CASSAGGTSFHEQYF
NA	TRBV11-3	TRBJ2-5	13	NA	TGTGCCAGCAGTCGTAGTCCCCCGGAGACCCAGTACTTC	CASSRSPPETQYF
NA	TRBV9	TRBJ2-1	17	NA	TGTGCCAGCAGCGTAGGTGGAAGCGGGTACCTCTACAATGAGCAGTTCTTC	CASSVGGSGYLYNEQFF
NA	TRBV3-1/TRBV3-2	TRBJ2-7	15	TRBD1	TGTGCCAGCAGCATCCGGACGGACAGGGGCGGCGAGCAGTACTTC	CASSIRTDRGGEQYF
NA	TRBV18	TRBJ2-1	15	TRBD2	TGTGCCAGCTCAGGAAGGAAGGGACTATACAATGAGCAGTTCTTC	CASSGRKGLYNEQFF
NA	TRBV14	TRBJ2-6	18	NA	TGTGCCAGCAGCTTCAGGGGCCCGCCCTTTTCTGGGGCCAACGTCCTGACTTTC	CASSFRGPPFSGANVLTF
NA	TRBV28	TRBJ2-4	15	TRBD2	TGTGCCAGCAGCTCTAGCGGCCTAGCCAAAAACATTCAGTACTTC	CASSSSGLAKNIQYF
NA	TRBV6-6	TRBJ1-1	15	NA	TGTGCCAGCAGTTACTCCGGGGGGCAGAACACTGAAGCTTTCTTT	CASSYSGGQNTEAFF
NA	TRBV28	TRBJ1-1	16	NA	TGTGCCAGCAGTCCAGATAGGGGGTCGGTGAACACTGAAGCTTTCTTT	CASSPDRGSVNTEAFF
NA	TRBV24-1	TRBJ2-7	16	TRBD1	TGTGCCACCAGTGAAGGCGGACAGGGGAAAGGATACGAGCAGTACTTC	CATSEGGQGKGYEQYF
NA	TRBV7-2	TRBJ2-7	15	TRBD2	TGTGCCAGCACCCCTGGGGCGGGAGGGTTATACGAGCAGTACTTC	CASTPGAGGLYEQYF
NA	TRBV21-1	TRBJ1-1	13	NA	TGTGCCAGCAGCAAAGTGGGGGGAACTGAAGCTTTCTTT	CASSKVGGTEAFF
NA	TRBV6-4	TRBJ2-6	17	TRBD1	TGTGCCAGCAGTGATGGGACAGGGGGTTCTGGGGCCAACGTCCTGACTTTC	CASSDGTGGSGANVLTF
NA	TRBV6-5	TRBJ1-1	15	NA	TGTGCCAGCAGTTACTCGAGGCAGGGGAACACTGAAGCTTTCTTT	CASSYSRQGNTEAFF
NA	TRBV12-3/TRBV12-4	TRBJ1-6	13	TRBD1	TGTGCCAGCTCCAGGGGGCTGTATTCACCCCTCCACTTT	CASSRGLYSPLHF
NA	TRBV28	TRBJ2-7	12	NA	TGTGCCAGTGCCTCCCCGGTTTTCGAGCAGTACTTC	CASASPVFEQYF
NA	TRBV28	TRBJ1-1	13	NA	TGTGCCAGCAGTAGGGGCGGGGGGCCTGAAGCTTTCTTT	CASSRGGGPEAFF
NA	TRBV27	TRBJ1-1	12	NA	TGTGCCAGCAAGGGGCGTCAAACTGAAGCTTTCTTT	CASKGRQTEAFF
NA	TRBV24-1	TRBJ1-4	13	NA	TGTGCCATCCAGGGTCGAGCTAATGAAAAACTGTTTTTT	CAIQGRANEKLFF
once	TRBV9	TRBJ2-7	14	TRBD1	TGTGCCAGCAGCGTCGGGACAGAACCCTACGAGCAGTACTTC	CASSVGTEPYEQYF
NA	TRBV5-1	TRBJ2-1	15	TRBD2	TGCGCCAGCAGCCTGACTAGCGGTCCTTACAATGAGCAGTTCTTC	CASSLTSGPYNEQFF
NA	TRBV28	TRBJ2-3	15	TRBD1	TGTGCCAGCAGAGAATTGGACAGGGGGGAGGATACGCAGTATTTT	CASRELDRGEDTQYF
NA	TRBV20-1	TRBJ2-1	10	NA	TGCAGTGCTAGTCGGGTTGCGCAGTTCTTC	CSASRVAQFF
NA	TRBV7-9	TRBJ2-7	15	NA	TGTGCCAGCAGCCCTAGAGATACAGGGCTGCACGAGCAGTACTTC	CASSPRDTGLHEQYF
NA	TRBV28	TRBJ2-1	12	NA	TGTGCCAGTCACCAGGGGGGCCATGAGCAGTTCTTC	CASHQGGHEQFF
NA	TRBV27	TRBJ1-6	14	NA	TGTGCCAGCAGTCCCCAACCAGGAAATTCACCCCTCCACTTT	CASSPQPGNSPLHF
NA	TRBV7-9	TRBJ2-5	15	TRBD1	TGTGCCAGCAGCCGCCCGACAGGGCCACAAGAGACCCAGTACTTC	CASSRPTGPQETQYF